A selection of T cell receptor beta chains follows, all from one sample in a study of cytomegalovirus exposure and HLA in healthy donors. Repertoires were generated with immunoSEQ multiplex PCR, while TCRdb's copy carries only in-frame clones and drops some. Of some 160,000 clones in the sample, about four fifths were seen once. Sequenced sample: PBMCs. Source of these receptors: a woman between 45 and 65 years old in good health and CMV-seronegative. Both conserved end residues are part of each CDR3. A D gene is named only where the DNA matches it firmly. Clone size is given for some rows only: seen once, a few or many times, or a class if the clone is expanded.

once	TRBV14	TRBJ1-2	.	CASSQSGYYGYTF	TGTGCCAGCAGCCAGTCGGGGTACTATGGCTACACCTTC
few	TRBV18	TRBJ1-1	TRBD1	CASSPETGWAFF	TGTGCCAGCTCACCAGAGACAGGGTGGGCTTTCTTT
few	TRBV4-1	TRBJ2-7	TRBD1	CASSLRDRSYEQYF	TGCGCCAGCAGCCTCCGGGACAGGTCCTACGAGCAGTACTTC
.	TRBV7-2	TRBJ1-2	TRBD1	CASSLGGQGAQGYTF	TGTGCCAGCAGCTTAGGGGGACAGGGGGCTCAGGGCTACACCTTC
.	TRBV2	TRBJ2-7	TRBD1	CASRDRGNEQYF	TGTGCCAGCAGGGACAGGGGAAACGAGCAGTACTTC
.	TRBV27	TRBJ2-2	TRBD2	CASKASGSLSLFF	TGTGCCAGCAAGGCTAGCGGATCGCTCTCTCTGTTTTTT
few	TRBV5-8	TRBJ2-1	TRBD1	CASSFGTGSDEQFF	TGTGCCAGCAGCTTCGGGACAGGGAGCGATGAGCAGTTCTTC
.	TRBV5-1	TRBJ1-1	.	CASSISAQGEAFF	TGCGCCAGCAGCATATCGGCCCAGGGTGAAGCTTTCTTT
.	TRBV4-1	TRBJ2-5	.	CASREGAGTIQETQYF	TGCGCCAGCAGGGAGGGGGCCGGTACAATCCAAGAGACCCAGTACTTC
.	TRBV5-1	TRBJ2-1	TRBD1	CASSSGTGYYNEQFF	TGCGCCAGCAGCTCCGGGACAGGGTACTACAATGAGCAGTTCTTC
.	TRBV19	TRBJ1-2	.	CASSIVPRGGYGYTF	TGTGCCAGTAGTATTGTACCACGGGGAGGGTATGGCTACACCTTC
.	TRBV19	TRBJ1-1	.	CASSIFRGMNTEAFF	TGTGCCAGTAGTATATTCCGGGGGATGAACACTGAAGCTTTCTTT
.	TRBV5-4	TRBJ2-6	.	CASSVNSGANVLTF	TGTGCCAGCAGCGTAAACTCTGGGGCCAACGTCCTGACTTTC
.	TRBV7-3	TRBJ1-1	TRBD1	CASSLGQGVNTEAFF	TGTGCCAGCAGCTTGGGACAGGGCGTGAACACTGAAGCTTTCTTT
.	TRBV13	TRBJ2-1	TRBD2	CASSPTSGGFSYNEQFF	TGTGCCAGCAGTCCCACTAGCGGGGGATTCTCCTACAATGAGCAGTTCTTC
.	TRBV6-6	TRBJ2-3	TRBD2	CASNIAGLSTDTQYF	TGTGCCAGCAACATAGCGGGGCTGAGCACAGATACGCAGTATTTT
.	TRBV29-1	TRBJ2-1	TRBD2	CSVETTGLAGGNYNEQFF	TGCAGCGTTGAAACAACGGGACTAGCGGGAGGGAATTACAATGAGCAGTTCTTC
.	TRBV5-1	TRBJ2-3	TRBD2	CASSLAGGFADTQYF	TGCGCCAGCAGCTTGGCGGGAGGTTTTGCGGATACGCAGTATTTT
.	TRBV14	TRBJ2-7	TRBD1	CASSQVGQGYEQYF	TGTGCCAGCAGCCAAGTTGGACAGGGCTACGAGCAGTACTTC
.	TRBV18	TRBJ1-2	.	CASSPPRRPYGYTF	TGTGCCAGCTCACCTCCACGGCGGCCCTATGGCTACACCTTC
.	TRBV7-2	TRBJ2-5	.	CASRSGQHQETQYF	TGTGCCAGCAGGTCAGGACAGCACCAAGAGACCCAGTACTTC
.	TRBV27	TRBJ2-2	TRBD1	CASSQIRTGGTGELFF	TGTGCCAGCAGCCAGATCCGGACAGGGGGGACCGGGGAGCTGTTTTTT
.	TRBV9	TRBJ1-2	TRBD1	CASSVDPGQGNYGYTF	TGTGCCAGCAGCGTAGATCCGGGACAGGGGAACTATGGCTACACCTTC
.	TRBV28	TRBJ2-7	TRBD1	CASSPTTGDNFYEQYF	TGTGCCAGCAGTCCTACAACAGGGGACAATTTCTACGAGCAGTACTTC
.	TRBV6-5	TRBJ2-3	.	CASQRGRADTQYF	TGTGCCAGCCAAAGGGGTAGAGCAGATACGCAGTATTTT
.	TRBV7-9	TRBJ1-4	TRBD1	CASSFPGQGGEKLFF	TGTGCCAGCAGCTTCCCGGGACAGGGTGGCGAAAAACTGTTTTTT
.	TRBV5-4	TRBJ2-7	TRBD2	CASSWGLVKKYEQYF	TGTGCCAGCAGCTGGGGACTAGTCAAGAAGTACGAGCAGTACTTC
.	TRBV5-6	TRBJ1-2	TRBD1	CASTPGGQGNDYGYTF	TGTGCCAGCACCCCAGGGGGGCAGGGGAACGACTATGGCTACACCTTC
.	TRBV5-1	TRBJ1-2	.	CASSLDPGQDYGYTF	TGCGCCAGCAGCTTGGATCCAGGGCAGGACTATGGCTACACCTTC
.	TRBV27	TRBJ2-2	.	CFPDKTNTGELFF	TGTTTCCCAGACAAGACGAACACCGGGGAGCTGTTTTTT
.	TRBV29-1	TRBJ2-7	TRBD2	CSVEGLAGEREQYF	TGCAGCGTTGAGGGACTAGCGGGAGAGCGCGAGCAGTACTTC
.	TRBV10-1	TRBJ1-1	.	CASSTGANTEAFF	TGCGCCAGCAGTACAGGAGCGAACACTGAAGCTTTCTTT
once	TRBV19	TRBJ1-1	TRBD1	CASSSGTELNTEAFF	TGTGCCAGTAGTTCCGGGACAGAGTTGAACACTGAAGCTTTCTTT
.	TRBV10-3	TRBJ2-1	TRBD2	CAISESGEGEQFF	TGTGCCATCAGTGAGTCGGGGGAGGGGGAGCAGTTCTTC
.	TRBV11-2	TRBJ2-7	TRBD2	CASSLERGVGYEQYF	TGTGCCAGCAGCTTAGAACGGGGGGTCGGTTACGAGCAGTACTTC
.	TRBV15	TRBJ2-7	.	CATSRPTGYYEQYF	TGTGCCACCAGCAGACCGACAGGCTACTACGAGCAGTACTTC
.	TRBV2	TRBJ2-7	.	CASCGTTSDYEQYF	TGTGCCAGCTGCGGGACGACTTCCGACTACGAGCAGTACTTC
.	TRBV28	TRBJ2-7	.	CASSSQAQGTYEQYF	TGTGCCAGCAGTTCCCAGGCACAAGGAACCTACGAGCAGTACTTC
.	TRBV4-2	TRBJ2-3	TRBD2	CASSQDPGGPSGRTDTQYF	TGTGCCAGCAGCCAAGATCCGGGGGGCCCTAGCGGGAGAACAGATACGCAGTATTTT
once	TRBV2	TRBJ1-4	.	CASMERTGNEKLFF	TGTGCCAGCATGGAGCGGACGGGTAATGAAAAACTGTTTTTT
.	TRBV6-1	TRBJ1-4	.	CASSLRQIEKLFF	TGTGCCAGCAGTTTGAGACAGATAGAAAAACTGTTTTTT
.	TRBV28	TRBJ2-7	TRBD1	CASSARDREYEQYF	TGTGCCAGCAGTGCCCGGGACAGGGAGTACGAGCAGTACTTC